The T cell receptor beta chain described here comes from a study of T cell responses to AZD1222 COVID-19 vaccine (dated by TCRdb to about 2021). Background for the entire study: TCR sequencing covered fewer than 250 trial participants: 207 given two doses of AZD1222 and about 26 given two doses of MenACWY control vaccine. Trial participants were enrolled by age into 18-55, 56-69 and 70-plus year subgroups, with approximately 150, 28 and 58 TCR-sequenced participants respectively. Results the study describes overall, beyond this receptor: After two AZD1222 doses, spike-specific TCR breadth and depth were significantly higher than at day 0 and than in MenACWY recipients. Reportedly, close to half of the unique spike-specific TCRs recognized epitopes lying outside the regions that are mutated in the B.1.351 and B.1.1.7 variants. Participants were mostly white British, with more females than males. The authors suggested clonal diversity may have been underestimated. The 56-69-year group was small, and its depth increase did not reach significance, likely because of low power. The whole spike protein was spanned by vaccine-associated CD4 TCRs, and dominant responses were seen in regions 160-218 and 743-854. Conclusions about previously exposed vaccinees are limited, since just five or six AZD1222 recipients were seropositive for SARS-CoV-2 at baseline. Because no samples from the day 14 peak response were available, repertoires could be characterized only after the peak T cell response.

In light of the paper, this sample's time point label describes: about 28 days (+/-7) after the second vaccine dose. AZD1222 recipients whose second dose came at about 4 weeks and those whose second dose came at about 12 weeks were combined into one group, since spike-specific TCR depth and breadth did not differ between the two schedules. Vaccinee samples were obtained from the UK trials COV001 and COV002, which included a single-blind randomized controlled phase 2/3 trial of AZD1222 (ChAdOx1 nCoV-19) in healthy adults. For TCRbeta chain sequencing, PBMC samples from trial participants were taken at day 0 and at day 28 after the second dose. The CDR3 regions of human TCRbeta chains were analyzed by immunosequencing. In the authors' own workflow: Repertoire TCRs were checked for matches against a reference library of SARS-CoV-2-specific TCRs that had been generated using the MIRA antigen-specificity platform. Breadth was defined as the fraction of unique TCRs that were SARS-CoV-2-associated, and depth was defined as the fraction of total T cells that were SARS-CoV-2-associated. Each spike-specific TCR was assigned to its reactive spike region and to a CD4 or CD8 class using the MIRA data. Log10-transformed breadth and depth values were compared by one-way ANOVA with Sidak's multiple comparisons tests. The clones in this table, taken by TCRdb from immuneACCESS, are in-frame only. Not every clone is retained; where verified, under half of the shortfall comes from an unresolved V gene, and the cause of the rest is unknown. The D gene and trimming were derived from the DNA, and the V and J assignments and clone size from that table. Within this sample are roughly 99,000 clones, with 70% to 90% of them counted one time only. Of the sample, approximately 4.8% is held by the ten largest clones.

Worth noting for this clone: Its antigen target is currently unknown. The sample holds no much larger clone one base away, and base qualities are not on file.

The germline V gene provides CDR1 SGHTA and CDR2 FQGNSA. The germline V and J ends show losses of 2 bases and 8 bases respectively, and no gene match explains 5 bases of the junction. The CDR3 starts with the cysteine, ends with the phenylalanine, and has 13 residues. Only the CDR3 region is kept as DNA, spanning 39 bases read in frame from base 1. This material consisted of peripheral blood, taken 28 days after the second AZD1222 dose. The source of this sequence is an adult who received the AZD1222 COVID-19 vaccine. The V and J genes are TRBV7-2 and TRBJ1-1, with 7 junctional bases fitting TRBD1. The DNA sequence follows: TGTGCCAGCAGCTTACATTACAGGGGAGAAGCTTTCTTT. Its coded protein is CASSLHYRGEAFF.